Below are 11 T cell receptor beta chains sequenced from a single sample in a study of beta chain features in type 1 diabetes. Reverse transcribing all isolated RNA meant expressed TCRB transcripts were sequenced. Repertoires were generated with immunoSEQ multiplex PCR, while TCRdb's copy carries only in-frame clones and drops some. The sample lists about 210,000 clones, roughly a tenth seen once, with roughly 1.4% in the top ten. Sample: central memory CD4+ T cells from blood. The receptors stem from a young man in good health.

V usage is TRBV2 and J usage is TRBJ2-7; D assignment may be TRBD1 or TRBD2 (5 bases each). The CDR3 runs 12 residues. Per the germline V gene, CDR1 is SNHLY and CDR2 is FYNNEI. Trimming took off 6 bases at V and 5 bases at J, with 11 bases between the two ends. The CDR3 sequence is CASRRGSDEQYF. DNA for the CDR3: TGTGCCAGCAGGAGGGGTAGCGACGAGCAGTACTTC.

This clone has only a few counts. The chain links TRBV7-9 to TRBJ2-5; tentative D call: TRBD2 (6 bases). From germline, CDR1 is SEHNR and CDR2 FQNEAQ (reference sequence). V dropped 5 bases and J dropped 2 bases, with 18 bases sitting between them. CDR3 length: 16 residues. The CDR3 DNA reads as TGTGCCAGCAGCCCCAGAGGGGCGGGGCGGCAAGAGACCCAGTACTTC. This encodes CASSPRGAGRQETQYF.

This clone has a handful of counts. The chain couples TRBV20-1 to TRBJ2-3; 7 nucleotides agree with TRBD2. Trimming cost V 6 bases and J 10 bases; bases outside gene matches: 7. The CDR3 extends over 11 amino acids. The V gene's germline CDR1 is DFQATT and CDR2 SNEGSKA (reference sequence). For the CDR3, the DNA is TGCAGTGCCAAGGGACTACCGGCGCAGTATTTT. Protein: CSAKGLPAQYF.

This clone was counted between two and nine times. This chain connects TRBV7-9 to TRBJ2-5, with TRBD1 matching 12 bases. From germline, CDR1 is SEHNR and CDR2 FQNEAQ (reference sequence). The length of the CDR3 is 14 residues. V was pared by 5 bases and J by 7 bases, with 5 bases of the junction left unmatched. The CDR3 region is CASSQGQGAGTQYF. The CDR3 bases are TGTGCCAGCAGCCAGGGACAGGGGGCAGGGACCCAGTACTTC.

Details on this clone: The identical CDR3 is also encoded by other nucleotide sequences in the sample. CDR3 protein: CASSEGPYGYTF. The CDR3 region has the DNA TGTGCCAGCAGTGAAGGGCCCTATGGCTACACCTTC. The chain couples TRBV25-1 to TRBJ1-2; D gene ambiguous. Per the germline V gene, CDR1 is MGHDK and CDR2 is SYGVNS. Trimming left V 2 bases short and J 4 bases short, with 5 bases between. This CDR3 has 12 residues.

The J gene is TRBJ1-1, the V gene TRBV29-1; tentative D call: TRBD1 (5 bases). Trimming cost V 5 bases and J 1 base, with 14 bases left between them. The CDR3 is 14 amino acids. The germline V gene encodes CDR1 SQVTM and CDR2 ANQGSEA. The CDR3 coding sequence is TGCAGCGTTTCGGGCAGGGAAAGGAACACTGAAGCTTTCTTT. Its protein product is CSVSGRERNTEAFF.

V usage is TRBV11-2 and J usage is TRBJ2-5; 8 nucleotides line up with TRBD1. The CDR3 covers 14 residues. Germline CDR1 SGHAT, CDR2 FQNNGV. V lost 3 bases and J lost 5; bases outside the gene matches: 5. The CDR3 DNA sequence: TGTGCCAGCAGCTTCAGGGGGCTCTGGGAGACCCAGTACTTC. This encodes CASSFRGLWETQYF.

This sequence joins TRBV23-1 and TRBJ2-1; 9 bases are a match to TRBD2. TRBV23-1 is labeled an ORF, and its function is uncertain. The CDR3 spans 15 residues. J gave up 6 bases and V 7 bases, and 10 bases lay outside the gene matches. CDR3 loop: CASTPGLASGNEQFF. The CDR3 coding sequence is TGCGCCAGCACTCCGGGACTAGCCTCGGGCAATGAGCAGTTCTTC.

This chain connects TRBV28 to TRBJ2-7; TRBD2 matches at 11 bases. Germline CDR1 is MDHEN and CDR2 is SYDVKM. V lost 3 bases, J lost 1 base, and 8 bases stayed unmatched. CDR3 length: 17 amino acids. The chain's CDR3 is CASSFGGLAGGSYEQYF. The CDR3 DNA is TGTGCCAGCAGTTTTGGTGGGTTAGCGGGAGGGTCCTACGAGCAGTACTTC.

V gene TRBV25-1 combines with J gene TRBJ2-7; D might be TRBD1 (6 bases). V gave up 6 bases and J gave up 5 bases, with 14 bases separating them. Germline CDR1 reads MGHDK; CDR2 reads SYGVNS. The CDR3 is made up of 13 amino acids. The chain's CDR3 is CASSPGQLDEQYF. In DNA form, the CDR3 reads TGTGCCAGCAGCCCGGGACAATTAGACGAGCAGTACTTC.

This sequence joins TRBV28 and TRBJ2-1, with D possibly TRBD2 on 5 matching bases. The V gene lost 6 bases and the J gene lost 7 bases, with 10 bases spanning the gap. The germline V gene has CDR1 MDHEN and CDR2 SYDVKM. This CDR3 contains 12 residues. Here the CDR3 DNA reads TGTGCCAGCAGAGGGTCGGGGAATGAGCAGTTCTTC. It yields the protein CASRGSGNEQFF.